What follows are 6 T cell receptor beta chains derived from one specimen sequenced in a study of T cell responses to AZD1222 COVID-19 vaccine. The method was immunoSEQ multiplex PCR; TCRdb's version includes in-frame clones alone and lacks a portion of them. The table shows some 58,000 clones, with approximately 88% occurring only once. The source material was peripheral blood, sampled on day 0 of AZD1222 vaccination. The source of these receptors is an adult in good health.

V usage is TRBV3-1 (or the pseudogene TRBV3-2) and J usage is TRBJ2-2; either TRBD1 or TRBD2 may fit D (6 bases each). The CDR3 is 17 amino acids. V lost 0 bases and J lost 5, with 16 bases in between. Germline V lookup: CDR1 LGHDT, CDR2 YNNKEL (reference sequence). In DNA form, the CDR3 reads TGTGCCAGCAGCCAAGATCACGAGACTAGGGGGACCGGGGAGCTGTTTTTT. This encodes CASSQDHETRGTGELFF.

V gene TRBV7-9 combines with J gene TRBJ1-6; unclear D gene. CDR3 length: 13 residues. Trimming pared 3 bases from V and 5 bases from J, leaving 5 bases between. Germline V gene data show CDR1 as SEHNR and CDR2 as FQNEAQ (reference sequence). In nucleotides, the CDR3 is TGTGCCAGCAGCTTCGAGCATAATTCACCCCTCCACTTT. Protein sequence: CASSFEHNSPLHF.

The chain employs TRBV7-9 and TRBJ1-1; 8 nucleotides line up with TRBD1. The CDR3 is 16 residues long. V dropped 4 bases and J dropped 1; count of bases not matched to a gene: 8. Germline CDR1 SEHNR, CDR2 FQNEAQ (reference sequence). This CDR3 reads CASSSSPQGGNTEAFF. The CDR3 region has the DNA TGTGCCAGCAGCTCAAGCCCACAGGGGGGGAACACTGAAGCTTTCTTT.

The chain has TRBV12-3 or TRBV12-4 and TRBJ2-7, with 7 nucleotides matching TRBD2. J gave up 0 bases and V 8 bases, and 4 bases lay outside the gene matches. The CDR3 sequence is 13 residues long. In nucleotides, the CDR3 is TGTGCCAGCTCCGGGACTAACTCCTACGAGCAGTACTTC. It is translated as CASSGTNSYEQYF.

This sequence joins TRBV29-1 and TRBJ2-7; TRBD2 might be the D (5 bases). Trimming removed 2 bases at V and 5 bases at J, with 7 bases between. Germline CDR1 reads SQVTM; CDR2 reads ANQGSEA. The CDR3 extends over 11 amino acids. CDR3 residues: CSVESGNEQYF. The DNA for the CDR3 is TGCAGCGTTGAATCGGGGAACGAGCAGTACTTC.

This rearrangement joins TRBV5-6 to TRBJ1-4; the D gene is possibly TRBD1 (6 bases). With 1 base removed from V and 0 bases from J, the gap between germline ends came to 10 bases. Germline lookup yields CDR1 SGHDT and CDR2 YYEEEE. This CDR3 has 16 residues. The CDR3 bases are TGTGCCAGCAGCTTGACAGGGCTTGCAACTAATGAAAAACTGTTTTTT. It translates to CASSLTGLATNEKLFF.